Sequencing of this T cell receptor (beta chain) was carried out in a study of T cell responses to AZD1222 COVID-19 vaccine. On the study more broadly: Samples with a second dose at about 4 or about 12 weeks were pooled together.

The CDR3 contains 13 residues. CDR1 is WNHNN and CDR2 is SYGVQD in the germline V gene (reference sequence). V was cut by 3 bases and J by 4 bases, with 9 bases left in between. Profiled with immunoSEQ multiplex PCR; TCRdb holds only in-frame clones, not every one. The table has around 140,000 clones, roughly 90% seen once; the top ten hold 1.4%. Points from the study as a whole: Spike-specific TCR breadth rose after two AZD1222 doses, and depth rose as well. Clonal diversity was possibly underestimated, and the donors were mostly white British, with more females.

In regard to this clone: Its antigen is undetermined.

This chain uses TRBV10-1 with TRBJ2-5; perhaps TRBD2 as D (5 bases). This specimen was peripheral blood, taken on day 0 of AZD1222 vaccination. This receptor was obtained from an adult in good health. The CDR3 DNA reads as TGCGCCAGCAGTGACAGCGGACCAGAGACCCAGTACTTC. Residues: CASSDSGPETQYF.